The 32 T cell receptor beta chains below all came from one sample that was sequenced in a study of T cell repertoires in cytomegalovirus infection. What these receptors recognize is not known. TCRdb re-derived calls from the reads in MiXCR, one entry per CDR3 protein. Of roughly 990,000 distinct CDR3 sequences in the sample, less than 35% are singletons; the top ten hold around 15%. The input for sequencing was cultured CD8+ T cells from PBMCs, taken from culture after CMV antigen stimulation. Source of these receptors: a human donor in good health (CMV status not recorded). Some clones in this sample may be carry-over from other donors' samples.

V usage is TRBV10-3 and J usage is TRBJ2-5; D might be TRBD2 (5 bases). Per the germline V gene, CDR1 is ENHRY and CDR2 is SYGVKD. The CDR3 is 14 residues long. Trimming took 8 bases from V and 5 from J, leaving 18 bases between them. For the CDR3, the DNA is TGTGCCATCCGGGGAGATAGTTCTTGGGAGACCCAGTACTTC. Translated: CAIRGDSSWETQYF.

The V and J genes are TRBV4-1 and TRBJ1-5; D not resolved. The length of the CDR3 is 16 residues. V lost 4 bases and J 3 bases, leaving 16 bases between the germline ends. Germline V gene data show CDR1 as MGHRA and CDR2 as YSYEKL. The CDR3 region is CASSPTGRRANQPQHF. For the CDR3, the DNA is TGCGCCAGCAGCCCGACTGGAAGAAGGGCCAATCAGCCCCAGCATTTT.

The J gene is TRBJ2-3, the V gene TRBV4-3; perhaps TRBD2 as D (5 bases). The CDR3 loop spans 16 amino acids. Germline V gives CDR1 LGHNA, CDR2 YSLEER. Trimming took 0 bases from V and 4 from J, leaving 14 bases between them. CDR3 nucleotides: TGCGCCAGCAGCCAAGAGATCCAGCGGAGGTCAGATACGCAGTATTTT. It is translated as CASSQEIQRRSDTQYF.

The chain carries TRBV28 and TRBJ2-2; 7 bases fit TRBD1. Germline assignment: CDR1 MDHEN and CDR2 SYDVKM. Trimming removed 5 bases from V and 3 bases from J; junction bases left unmatched: 6. This CDR3 has 15 amino acids. For the CDR3, the DNA is TGTGCCAGCAGTCCAGGGGACAGCTACACCGGGGAGCTGTTTTTT. Translated: CASSPGDSYTGELFF.

This clonotype was observed a handful of times. This chain uses TRBV12-3 or TRBV12-4 with TRBJ2-2; D is unresolved. Trimming shortened V by 7 bases and J by 4 bases, and 19 bases separated the two germline ends. The CDR3 runs to 16 residues. This chain's CDR3 is CASTSEESELTGELFF. CDR3 in DNA: TGTGCCAGCACCTCTGAAGAGTCGGAACTCACCGGGGAGCTGTTTTTT.

V is TRBV27 and J is TRBJ2-7; D might be TRBD2 (6 bases). This CDR3 has 13 amino acids. Germline CDR1 reads MNHEY; CDR2 reads SMNVEV (reference sequence). V gave up 5 bases and J gave up 5 bases, with 13 bases separating them. As DNA, the CDR3 is TGTGCCAGCAGTCCCGGAGGGGTCGACGAGCAGTACTTC. Amino acids: CASSPGGVDEQYF.

This clonotype was detected a few times. V gene TRBV7-8 combines with J gene TRBJ2-5; no definite D call. This CDR3 is 13 amino acids long. Germline lookup yields CDR1 SGHVS and CDR2 FQNEAQ. V was pared by 2 bases and J by 5 bases, with 9 bases between. The CDR3 DNA sequence: TGTGCCAGCAGCTTACCCGGGTATGAGACCCAGTACTTC. It yields the protein CASSLPGYETQYF.

This clonotype was detected only a few times. V gene TRBV6-1 combines with J gene TRBJ1-1, with a possible D match to TRBD1 (5 bases). V lost 0 bases and J lost 2, with 13 bases in between. The length of the CDR3 is 16 residues. Germline lookup yields CDR1 MNHNS and CDR2 SASEGT. The DNA for the CDR3 is TGTGCCAGCAGTGAAGCGTACGGGGGGATAAACACTGAAGCTTTCTTT. Residues: CASSEAYGGINTEAFF.

A note on this clonotype: This may stem from a read error, because a much larger clone lies one nucleotide away. The chain uses TRBV7-9 and TRBJ1-1; D uncertain. The ends were cut back, 4 bases at V and 5 bases at J, with 5 bases in the middle. The CDR3 runs to 11 residues. The V gene's germline CDR1 is SEHNR and CDR2 FQNEAQ (reference sequence). CDR3 loop: CASSSQTEAFF. In DNA, the CDR3 is TGTGCCAGCAGCTCCCAAACTGAAGCTTTCTTT.

V usage is TRBV19 and J usage is TRBJ1-4, with a possible D match to TRBD1 (5 bases). Germline V gene lookup returns CDR1 LNHDA and CDR2 SQIVND (reference sequence). The CDR3 has 15 residues. Deletions cut 9 bases from V and 7 bases from J, with 21 bases between. As DNA, the CDR3 is TGTGCCAGCTCCTCGACAGCCCTCTCGGGTGAAAAACTGTTTTTT. This gives the protein CASSSTALSGEKLFF.

This clonotype was seen only a few times. This sequence joins TRBV7-9 and TRBJ2-2, with 12 bases aligning to TRBD2. Germline V gene data show CDR1 as SEHNR and CDR2 as FQNEAQ (reference sequence). This CDR3 is built from 19 residues. The junction had 13 bases not matched to a gene; V was cut back by 5 bases and J by 3 bases. CDR3 protein: CASSPTPGLAGPYTGELFF. In DNA form, the CDR3 reads TGTGCCAGCAGCCCAACTCCAGGACTAGCGGGGCCCTACACCGGGGAGCTGTTTTTT.

With respect to this clonotype: The junction and the germline gene differ at one end; a read error may be behind it. The gene calls are TRBV19 and TRBJ1-3; TRBD1 might be the D (6 bases). The CDR3 is 15 amino acids. CDR1 and CDR2 from the germline V gene are LNHDA and SQIVND (reference sequence). This chain's CDR3 is CASAGWTASRNTIYF. The CDR3 nucleotides read TGTGCCAGTGCTGGTTGGACAGCCTCTAGAAACACCATATATTTT. Full variable domain (rest looked up from reference TRBV19 and TRBJ1-3): DGGITQSPKYLFRKEGQNVTLSCEQNLNHDAMYWYRQDPGQGLRLIYYSQIVNDFQKGDIAEGYSVSREKKESFPLTVTSAQKNPTAFYLCASAGWTASRNTIYFGEGSWLTVV.

The rearrangement links TRBV19 to TRBJ2-2, with D maybe TRBD1 (5 bases). The CDR3 runs 15 residues. Germline values: CDR1 LNHDA, CDR2 SQIVND (reference sequence). V was cut by 9 bases and J by 2 bases, with 16 bases left in between. The CDR3 nucleotides are TGTGCCAGCACCTCGCCAGGGTTCAACACCGGGGAGCTGTTTTTT. Translated, it gives CASTSPGFNTGELFF.

CDR3 nucleotides: TGTGCCATCAAAATTTGGGAGCGGGGGGCCTCTGGGGCCAACGTCCTGACTTTC. Its protein product is CAIKIWERGASGANVLTF. The chain carries TRBV10-3 and TRBJ2-6; 9 bases line up with TRBD2. This CDR3 is 18 amino acids long. After removal of 7 bases from V and 0 bases from J, the junction contained 10 bases not matched to a gene. Germline CDR1 and CDR2: ENHRY and SYGVKD.

On this clonotype: This may arise from a read error, as a much more abundant clone is one base away. The rearrangement uses TRBV7-2 and TRBJ1-5; no reliable D call. The CDR3 loop spans 12 amino acids. Per the germline V gene, CDR1 is SGHTA and CDR2 is FQGNSA. CDR3 nucleotide sequence: TGTGTCAGCAGCTTAGAGGATGGGCCCCAGCATTTT. It translates to CVSSLEDGPQHF.

The chain is built from TRBV19 and TRBJ1-3; 9 bases match TRBD1. CDR1 and CDR2 (germline): LNHDA, SQIVND (reference sequence). J gave up 4 bases and V 5 bases, and 9 bases lay outside the gene matches. The CDR3 extends over 16 amino acids. The chain's CDR3 is CASSPRDRADGNTIYF. The CDR3 DNA reads TGTGCCAGTAGTCCGAGGGACAGGGCGGACGGAAACACCATATATTTT.

As concerns this clonotype: A much more abundant neighbour one base away suggests this may be a read error. The chain has TRBV12-3 or TRBV12-4 and TRBJ2-3, with 13 nucleotides matching TRBD2. The CDR3 covers 15 residues. V was pared by 4 bases and J by 5 bases, with 3 bases of the junction left unmatched. The CDR3 protein is CASSSTSGGKDTQYF. The CDR3 nucleotides read TGTGCCAGCAGTTCGACTAGCGGGGGGAAAGATACGCAGTATTTT.

This clonotype was seen more than once but under ten times. The V gene is TRBV19, the J gene TRBJ1-1; tentatively, D is TRBD1 (5 bases). The CDR3 has 12 amino acids. Looked up from germline, CDR1 is LNHDA and CDR2 is SQIVND (reference sequence). V lost 9 bases and J 4 bases, leaving 12 bases between the germline ends. DNA for the CDR3: TGTGCCAGCAACCGGAGGGGCACTGAAGCTTTCTTT. The encoded protein is CASNRRGTEAFF.

The chain joins TRBV6-1 to TRBJ2-1; 7 positions agree with TRBD1. Looked up from germline, CDR1 is MNHNS and CDR2 is SASEGT. After removal of 8 bases from V and 0 bases from J, the junction contained 19 bases not matched to a gene. The CDR3 runs to 19 residues. DNA for the CDR3: TGTGCCAGCCGGCTAACAGGGGCCTTCCCTTCTACCTCCTACAATGAGCAGTTCTTC. Its protein is CASRLTGAFPSTSYNEQFF.

The chain combines TRBV27 with TRBJ2-2; 8 bases align to TRBD1. The CDR3 has 14 residues. Germline lookup yields CDR1 MNHEY and CDR2 SMNVEV (reference sequence). The junction had 7 bases not matched to a gene; V was cut back by 6 bases and J by 7 bases. The CDR3 bases are TGTGCCAGCAGCCCACAGGGGGTTAACGGGGAGCTGTTTTTT. Translated: CASSPQGVNGELFF.

There are many counts of this clonotype. This chain joins TRBV7-2 and TRBJ2-3, with no clear D. Germline V gene lookup returns CDR1 SGHTA and CDR2 FQGNSA. The germline V and J ends were trimmed by 2 bases and 8 bases, with 26 bases remaining between them. The CDR3 has 18 amino acids. CDR3 in amino acids: CASSLSPRIRRTVSTQYF. The CDR3 region has the DNA TGTGCCAGCAGCTTATCCCCTAGGATCCGAAGAACGGTCTCTACGCAGTATTTT.

The chain links TRBV12-3 or TRBV12-4 to TRBJ1-1, with D uncertain. The germline V and J ends were trimmed by 1 base and 10 bases, with 10 bases remaining between them. The CDR3 is 12 amino acids. The CDR3 region is CASSLGSLGAFF. The CDR3 region has the DNA TGTGCCAGCAGTTTAGGGTCCCTGGGAGCTTTCTTT.

The chain carries TRBV27 and TRBJ1-2; the match to TRBD1 covers 8 bases. In germline, CDR1 is MNHEY, CDR2 SMNVEV (reference sequence). V dropped 2 bases and J dropped 5; count of bases not matched to a gene: 7. The CDR3 is 15 amino acids. The CDR3 protein is CASSLTRTGQYGYTF. DNA for the CDR3: TGTGCCAGCAGTTTAACCCGGACAGGGCAGTATGGCTACACCTTC.

This clonotype was recorded at least ten times. V is TRBV20-1 and J is TRBJ2-1, with D perhaps matching TRBD2 (6 bases). Germline V gene lookup returns CDR1 DFQATT and CDR2 SNEGSKA (reference sequence). This CDR3 spans 15 amino acids. V was clipped by 1 base and J by 2 bases, with 12 bases between them. CDR3 DNA sequence: TGCAGTGCTAGAGTGGAGGGGCGACCCTACAATGAGCAGTTCTTC. This gives the protein CSARVEGRPYNEQFF.

The J gene is TRBJ2-2, the V gene TRBV15; D not certain. The CDR3 contains 16 residues. CDR1 is LNHNV, CDR2 YYDKDF, per germline (reference sequence). The germline V and J ends were trimmed by 8 bases and 2 bases, with 18 bases remaining between them. The CDR3: CATVFEDTSNTGELFF. The CDR3 nucleotides are TGTGCCACCGTCTTCGAAGACACCTCAAACACCGGGGAGCTGTTTTTT.

The chain is built from TRBV10-2 and TRBJ2-7; D uncertain. Germline V gene lookup returns CDR1 WSHSY and CDR2 SAAADI. The CDR3 is 17 amino acids. V was cut by 3 bases and J by 1 base, with 19 bases left in between. CDR3 sequence: CASSDPGDGSPSYEQYF. In DNA form, the CDR3 reads TGCGCCAGCAGTGACCCTGGAGACGGTTCTCCGTCCTACGAGCAGTACTTC.

There are a few counts of this clonotype. This sequence joins TRBV10-3 and TRBJ2-7, with D possibly TRBD1 on 6 matching bases. The ends were cut back, 6 bases at V and 2 bases at J, with 17 bases in the middle. This CDR3 has 15 residues. Germline V lookup: CDR1 ENHRY, CDR2 SYGVKD. CDR3 sequence (DNA): TGTGCCATCAGCCTAACAGGGTCCCGACCCTACGAGCAGTACGTC. Its protein is CAISLTGSRPYEQYV.

This clonotype was observed a few times. V gene TRBV7-8 combines with J gene TRBJ2-7; the match to TRBD2 covers 12 bases. The junction had 13 bases not matched to a gene; V was cut back by 1 base and J by 3 bases. This CDR3 region has 19 residues. Germline V CDR1 and CDR2: SGHVS, FQNEAQ. Here the CDR3 reads CASSLVRLAGGPMIYEQYF. For the CDR3, the DNA is TGTGCCAGCAGCTTAGTTCGCCTAGCGGGGGGGCCGATGATCTACGAGCAGTACTTC.

The CDR3: CASSLVAGYTDTQYF. CDR3 coding DNA: TGTGCCAGCAGCTTAGTTGCGGGGTACACAGATACGCAGTATTTT. The chain combines TRBV7-6 with TRBJ2-3; D is perhaps TRBD2 (6 bases). V dropped 1 base and J dropped 2 bases, with 10 bases sitting between them. Germline V gene lookup returns CDR1 SGHVS and CDR2 FNYEAQ. The CDR3 has 15 amino acids.

This clonotype was picked up many times. The chain employs TRBV11-2 and TRBJ2-5, with a weak D call TRBD1 (5 bases). CDR1 and CDR2 from the germline V gene are SGHAT and FQNNGV. The CDR3 totals 13 residues. V was shortened by 6 bases and J by 3 bases, with 11 bases between the two germline ends. The DNA for the CDR3 is TGTGCCAGCAGGTATCCAGGGAAAGAGACCCAGTACTTC. As protein: CASRYPGKETQYF.

The chain uses TRBV9 and TRBJ1-3; D is unresolved. Trimming pared 0 bases from V and 3 bases from J, leaving 10 bases between. The CDR3 loop spans 15 amino acids. CDR1 is SGDLS and CDR2 is YYNGEE in the germline V gene. This CDR3 reads CASSVDDGVGNTIYF. In DNA form, the CDR3 reads TGTGCCAGCAGCGTAGACGACGGGGTTGGAAACACCATATATTTT. Looking up the rest from reference TRBV9 and TRBJ1-3 gives the full variable domain: DSGVTQTPKHLITATGQRVTLRCSPRSGDLSVYWYQQSLDQGLQFLIQYYNGEERAKGNILERFSAQQFPDLHSELNLSSLELGDSALYFCASSVDDGVGNTIYFGEGSWLTVV.

The chain employs TRBV19 and TRBJ2-2; D is ambiguous. CDR1 and CDR2 (germline): LNHDA, SQIVND (reference sequence). The CDR3 loop spans 17 amino acids. V lost 6 bases, J lost 0 bases, and 17 bases lay in between. The CDR3: CASSHPLGFTNTGELFF. DNA for the CDR3: TGTGCCAGTAGCCACCCCCTAGGCTTCACGAACACCGGGGAGCTGTTTTTT.